This T cell receptor (beta chain) was documented in a study of blood T cell repertoires in COVID-19. Study-wide background: Spain, Italy and the United States supplied samples that represented acute and convalescent COVID-19. Sources were T cells, B-cell-depleted T cells, or PBMCs; the material itself was cDNA or gDNA.

In this sample, this clone turned up once. Original data processing: Amplification with reference gene primers provided the estimates of nucleated cell counts. Only in-frame clones appear in the TCRdb table, and some are missing; sequencing was by immunoSEQ multiplex PCR. V and J calls and clone size are copied from that table; D and trimming were computed from the DNA. Of some 240,000 clones in the sample, roughly nine tenths were seen once. This CDR3 has 16 residues. Trimming removed 5 bases at V and 2 bases at J, with 15 bases between. CDR1 and CDR2 (germline): MNHEY, SVGEGT. This chain links TRBV6-2 or TRBV6-3 with TRBJ2-2, with no clear D. The source material was peripheral blood. This TCR was sampled from a woman between 40 and 50 years old who had recovered from COVID-19. CDR3 nucleotide sequence: TGTGCCAGCAGTCCGCGTTCCCTGAGAAACACCGGGGAGCTGTTTTTT. It codes for CASSPRSLRNTGELFF.